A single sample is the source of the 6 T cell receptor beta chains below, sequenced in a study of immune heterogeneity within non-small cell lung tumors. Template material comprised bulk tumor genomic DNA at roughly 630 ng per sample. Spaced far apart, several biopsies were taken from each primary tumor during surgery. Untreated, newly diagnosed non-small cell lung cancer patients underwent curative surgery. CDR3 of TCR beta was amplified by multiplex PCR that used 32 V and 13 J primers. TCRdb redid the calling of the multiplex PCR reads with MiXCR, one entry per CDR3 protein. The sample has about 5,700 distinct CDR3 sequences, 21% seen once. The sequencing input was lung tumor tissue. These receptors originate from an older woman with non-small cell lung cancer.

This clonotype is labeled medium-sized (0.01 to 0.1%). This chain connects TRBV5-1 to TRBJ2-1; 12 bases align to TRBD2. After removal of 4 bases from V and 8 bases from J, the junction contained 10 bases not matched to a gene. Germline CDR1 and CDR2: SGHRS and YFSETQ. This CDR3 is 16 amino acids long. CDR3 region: CASSPLTSGRGDEQFF. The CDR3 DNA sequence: TGCGCCAGCAGCCCCCTGACTAGCGGGAGAGGGGATGAGCAGTTCTTC.

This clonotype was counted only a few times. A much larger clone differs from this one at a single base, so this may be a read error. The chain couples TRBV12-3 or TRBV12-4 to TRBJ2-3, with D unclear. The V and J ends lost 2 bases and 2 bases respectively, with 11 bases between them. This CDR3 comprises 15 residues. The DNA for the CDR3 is TGTGCCAGCAGTTTAAACGTGGCCCTCACAGATACGCAGTATTTT. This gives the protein CASSLNVALTDTQYF.

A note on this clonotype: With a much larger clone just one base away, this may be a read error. CDR3 sequence reads: CSVKKQGGSYEHYF. The CDR3 DNA sequence: TGCAGCGTAAAGAAACAGGGAGGTTCCTACGAGCATTACTTC. This sequence joins TRBV29-1 and TRBJ2-7; either TRBD1 or TRBD2 may fit D (6 bases each). Germline V gene data show CDR1 as SQVTM and CDR2 as ANQGSEA. This CDR3 spans 14 amino acids.

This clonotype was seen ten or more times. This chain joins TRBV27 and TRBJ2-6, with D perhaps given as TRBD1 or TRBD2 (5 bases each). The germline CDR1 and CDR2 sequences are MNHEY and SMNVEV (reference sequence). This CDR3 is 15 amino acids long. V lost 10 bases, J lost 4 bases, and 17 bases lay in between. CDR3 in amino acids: CATADWGSGANVLTF. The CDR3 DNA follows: TGTGCCACCGCCGATTGGGGGTCCGGGGCCAACGTCCTGACTTTC.

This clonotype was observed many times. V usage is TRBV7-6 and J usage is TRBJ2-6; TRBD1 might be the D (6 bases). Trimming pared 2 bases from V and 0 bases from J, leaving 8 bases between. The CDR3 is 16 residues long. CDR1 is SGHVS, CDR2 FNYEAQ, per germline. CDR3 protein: CASSLTGNSGANVLTF. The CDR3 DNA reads TGTGCCAGCAGCTTAACAGGGAACTCTGGGGCCAACGTCCTGACTTTC.

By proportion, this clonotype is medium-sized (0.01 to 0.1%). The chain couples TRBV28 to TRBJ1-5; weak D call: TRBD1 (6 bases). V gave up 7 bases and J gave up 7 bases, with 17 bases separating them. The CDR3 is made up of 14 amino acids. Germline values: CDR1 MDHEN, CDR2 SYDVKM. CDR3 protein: CASNRRGLRQPQHF. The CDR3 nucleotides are TGTGCCAGCAACCGCAGGGGATTACGGCAGCCCCAGCATTTT.